The TCR beta chain described here comes from a study of beta chain features in type 1 diabetes. Reverse transcribing all isolated RNA meant expressed TCRB transcripts were sequenced. Data came from immunoSEQ multiplex PCR; TCRdb stores just in-frame clones and leaves some out. This table has 200,000 to 250,000 clones, 11% appearing once. Details on this clone: The antigen remains unidentified.

Per donor, one heparinised blood draw averaged approximately 120 mL. Purities in excess of 98% were seen in all sorted populations. CDR1 SGHVS and CDR2 FNYEAQ come from the germline V gene. The CDR3 covers 18 residues. The ends were cut back, 5 bases at V and 0 bases at J, with 20 bases in the middle. Study findings and constraints: The study left unresolved whether HLA type influences TCRB rearrangement. When VDJ junctions were examined, type 1 diabetes patients showed fewer insertions and more deletions.

The material sequenced was central memory CD4+ T cells from blood. The rearrangement uses TRBV7-6 and TRBJ2-1; possible D gene TRBD2, 6 bases. This receptor was taken from a young man in good health. Here the CDR3 reads CASSQLNGGVRSYNEQFF. CDR3 nucleotide sequence: TGTGCCAGCAGCCAGCTTAATGGCGGGGTTCGCTCCTACAATGAGCAGTTCTTC. The entire variable domain, with the rest obtained from reference TRBV7-6 and TRBJ2-1, is as follows: GAGVSQSPRYKVTKRGQDVALRCDPISGHVSLYWYRQALGQGPEFLTYFNYEAQQDKSGLPNDRFSAERPEGSISTLTIQRTEQRDSAMYRCASSQLNGGVRSYNEQFFGPGTRLTVL.